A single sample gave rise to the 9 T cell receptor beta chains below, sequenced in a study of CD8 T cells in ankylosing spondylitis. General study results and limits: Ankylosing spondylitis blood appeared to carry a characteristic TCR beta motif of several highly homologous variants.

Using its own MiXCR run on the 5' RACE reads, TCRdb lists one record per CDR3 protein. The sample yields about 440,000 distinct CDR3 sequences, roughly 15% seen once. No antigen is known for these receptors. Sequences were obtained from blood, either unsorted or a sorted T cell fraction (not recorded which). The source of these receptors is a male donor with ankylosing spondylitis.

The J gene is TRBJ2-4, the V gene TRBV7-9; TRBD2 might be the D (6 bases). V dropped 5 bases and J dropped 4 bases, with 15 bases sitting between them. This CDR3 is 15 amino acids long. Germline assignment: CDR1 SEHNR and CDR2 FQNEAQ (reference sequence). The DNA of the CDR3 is TGTGCCAGCAGCCCCCTGGGGACTCAAAAAAACATTCAGTACTTC. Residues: CASSPLGTQKNIQYF.

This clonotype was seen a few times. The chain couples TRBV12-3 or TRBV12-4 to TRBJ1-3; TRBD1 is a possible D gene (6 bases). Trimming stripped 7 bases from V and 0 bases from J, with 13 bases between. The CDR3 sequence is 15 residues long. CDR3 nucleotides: TGTGCCAGCAACCTACAGGGCCTCTCTGGAAACACCATATATTTT. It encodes CASNLQGLSGNTIYF.

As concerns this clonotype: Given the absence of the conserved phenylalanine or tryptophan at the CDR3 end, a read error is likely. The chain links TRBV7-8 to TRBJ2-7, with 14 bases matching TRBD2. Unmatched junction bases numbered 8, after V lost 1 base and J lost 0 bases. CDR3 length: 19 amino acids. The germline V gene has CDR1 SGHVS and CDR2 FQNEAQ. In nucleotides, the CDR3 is TGTGCCAGCAGCTTAGGTGGGACTAGCGGGGGCCCTAGCTCCTACGAGCAGTACCTC. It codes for CASSLGGTSGGPSSYEQYL.

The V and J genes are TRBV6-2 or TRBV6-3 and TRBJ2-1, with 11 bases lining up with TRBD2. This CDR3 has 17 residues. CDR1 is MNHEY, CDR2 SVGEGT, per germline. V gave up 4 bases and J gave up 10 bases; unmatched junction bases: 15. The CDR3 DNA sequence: TGTGCCAGCAGTTCAACCTCAAGCGGACTAGCGGGTTCAGAGCAGTTCTTC. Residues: CASSSTSSGLAGSEQFF.

The CDR3, as DNA: TGCGCCAGCAGCCAAGATAGCAGCTCCTATGGCTACACCTTC. Translated: CASSQDSSSYGYTF. The chain links TRBV4-1 to TRBJ1-2; D is unclear. There are 14 residues in the CDR3. Per germline, CDR1 MGHRA and CDR2 YSYEKL. Trimming took off 0 bases at V and 4 bases at J, with 9 bases between the two ends.

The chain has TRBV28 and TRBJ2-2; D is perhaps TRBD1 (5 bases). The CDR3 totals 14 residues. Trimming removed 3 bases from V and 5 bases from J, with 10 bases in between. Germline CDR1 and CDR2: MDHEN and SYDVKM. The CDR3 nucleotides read TGTGCCAGCAGTTTTAACGCAGGGACCGGGGAGCTGTTTTTT. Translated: CASSFNAGTGELFF. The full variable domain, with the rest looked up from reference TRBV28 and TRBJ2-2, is DVKVTQSSRYLVKRTGEKVFLECVQDMDHENMFWYRQDPGLGLRLIYFSYDVKMKEKGDIPEGYSVSREKKERFSLILESASTNQTSMYLCASSFNAGTGELFFGEGSRLTVL.

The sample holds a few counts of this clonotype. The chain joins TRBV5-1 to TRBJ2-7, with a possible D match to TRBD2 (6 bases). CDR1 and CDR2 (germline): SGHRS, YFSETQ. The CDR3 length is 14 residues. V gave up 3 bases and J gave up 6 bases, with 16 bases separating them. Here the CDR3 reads CASSSGTGALEQYF. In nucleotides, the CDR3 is TGCGCCAGCAGCTCCGGGACGGGAGCCCTCGAGCAGTACTTC.

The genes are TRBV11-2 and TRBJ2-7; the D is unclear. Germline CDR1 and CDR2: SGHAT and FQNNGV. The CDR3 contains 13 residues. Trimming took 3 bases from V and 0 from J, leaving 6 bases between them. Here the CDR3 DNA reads TGTGCCAGCAGCTTGTCCGTCTCCTACGAGCAGTACTTC. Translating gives CASSLSVSYEQYF.

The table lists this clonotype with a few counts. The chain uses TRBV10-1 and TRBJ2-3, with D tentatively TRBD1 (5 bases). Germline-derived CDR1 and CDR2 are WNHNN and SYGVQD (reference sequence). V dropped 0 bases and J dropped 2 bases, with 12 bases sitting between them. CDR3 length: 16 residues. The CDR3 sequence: CASSESQGGFTDTQYF. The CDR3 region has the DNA TGCGCCAGCAGTGAGTCTCAGGGCGGATTCACAGATACGCAGTATTTT.